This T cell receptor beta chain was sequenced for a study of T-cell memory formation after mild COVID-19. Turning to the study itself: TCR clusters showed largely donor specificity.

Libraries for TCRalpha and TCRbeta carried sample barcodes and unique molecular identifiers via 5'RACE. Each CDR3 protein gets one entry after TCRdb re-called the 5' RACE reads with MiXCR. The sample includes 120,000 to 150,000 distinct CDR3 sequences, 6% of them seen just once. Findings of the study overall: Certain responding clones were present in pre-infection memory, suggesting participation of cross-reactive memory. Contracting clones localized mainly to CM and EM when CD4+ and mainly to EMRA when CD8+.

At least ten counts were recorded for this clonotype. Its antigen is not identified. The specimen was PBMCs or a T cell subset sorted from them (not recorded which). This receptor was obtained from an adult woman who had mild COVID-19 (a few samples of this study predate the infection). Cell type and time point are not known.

The chain's CDR3 is CASSLDTQYF. CDR3 sequence (DNA): TGCGCCAGCAGCTTAGATACGCAGTATTTT. The rearrangement uses TRBV5-1 and TRBJ2-3; D uncertain. CDR3 length: 10 amino acids. With 2 bases removed from V and 5 bases from J, the gap between germline ends came to 0 bases. Germline loops: CDR1 SGHRS, CDR2 YFSETQ. The entire variable domain, with the rest obtained from reference TRBV5-1 and TRBJ2-3, is as follows: KAGVTQTPRYLIKTRGQQVTLSCSPISGHRSVSWYQQTPGQGLQFLFEYFSETQRNKGNFPGRFSGRQFSNSRSEMNVSTLELGDSALYLCASSLDTQYFGPGTRLTVL.